This TCR beta chain was recorded in a study of blood T cell repertoires in COVID-19. Study at large: Samples of COVID-19 (acute and convalescent) were obtained from the United States, Italy and Spain. PBMCs, B-cell-depleted T cells, or T cells were the source of the cDNA or gDNA that made up the material.

Allocation to cohorts depended on clinical history reported by the participants. CDR3 size: 13 residues. Per the germline V gene, CDR1 is MNHNS and CDR2 is SASEGT. V lost 1 base and J lost 5, with 8 bases in between. In the original workflow: Amplification of reference gene primers was used by the study to estimate nucleated cell counts. TCRdb's copy holds only in-frame clones and misses some; the assay was immunoSEQ multiplex PCR. Clone size and V and J calls were adopted from that table, with D and trimming inferred from the DNA. The sample has around 220,000 clones, around 82% seen once. The clonotype originates from a woman in her forties with acute COVID-19. The material sequenced was PBMCs or T cells enriched from blood (not recorded which). The chain combines TRBV6-1 with TRBJ2-5, with unresolved D. CDR3 loop: CASSEGMRETQYF. CDR3 coding DNA: TGTGCCAGCAGTGAAGGGATGCGGGAGACCCAGTACTTC.